This TCR beta chain was profiled in a study of shared clonotypes between healthy human individuals. A CD45RA+ naive subset and a CD45RA-negative memory subset were split from CD4+ cells. Libraries were prepared by immunoSEQ multiplex PCR; TCRdb keeps only in-frame clonotypes and omits some of them. The table shows about 1 million clones, with about 75% occurring only once. Findings and limits, study-wide: The expectation was that sequencing depth would affect clonotype sharing among donors. Naive CD4 clonotype sharing across a few donors was 4% to 5%.

The sample holds a few counts of this clone. Its target is unknown. The CDR3 runs 12 residues. With 6 bases removed from V and 3 bases from J, the gap between germline ends came to 8 bases. Germline V gene lookup returns CDR1 MNHNY and CDR2 SVGAGI (reference sequence). This sequence was found in a man aged 18 to 35 in good health. Sequencing used memory CD4+ T cells sorted from blood. Stated subset: CD45RA-negative fraction. This sequence joins TRBV6-6 and TRBJ1-2; D unclear. The CDR3 DNA sequence: TGTGCCAGCAGATTGACGGACTATGGCTACACCTTC. Protein sequence: CASRLTDYGYTF.